Each of the 18 T cell receptor beta chains below was sequenced from the same sample in a study of sequential checkpoint blockade in melanoma. Method: immunoSEQ multiplex PCR; TCRdb's copy keeps in-frame clones and lacks some. The sample includes fewer than 6,000 clones, about 25% of them seen just once. Treatment: randomized to nivolumab then ipilimumab (arm A) or the reverse (arm B). The input for sequencing was tumor tissue (inferred from file names), taken from a patient given nivolumab and ipilimumab in sequence. The source is a human donor with melanoma.

The chain combines TRBV29-1 with TRBJ1-2; no clear D gene. Between the trimmed V and J ends, which lost 7 bases and 1 base, there was a span of 13 bases. Per the germline V gene, CDR1 is SQVTM and CDR2 is ANQGSEA. The CDR3 is made up of 13 amino acids. CDR3 coding DNA: TGCAGCGCTCCCTCCGGGAATAACTATGGCTACACCTTC. Protein product: CSAPSGNNYGYTF.

A few counts support this clone. At one of its ends the junction is not consistent with the germline gene, which may arise from a read error. This chain uses TRBV12-5 with TRBJ1-3; D is unresolved. The CDR3 covers 12 residues. Germline CDR1 LGHNT, CDR2 FRNRAP. CDR3 amino acids: CASNVIGDTIYF. The CDR3 DNA is TGTGCCAGCAATGTGATTGGAGACACCATATATTTT.

The chain links TRBV18 to TRBJ2-3; D might be TRBD1 or TRBD2, each matching 5 bases. CDR3 length equals 13 residues. V lost 6 bases and J lost 2, with 9 bases in between. Germline V gene sequence: CDR1 KGHSH, CDR2 LQKENI. CDR3 nucleotide sequence: TGTGCCAGCTCCTGGGGGACCACAGATACGCAGTATTTT. Its protein is CASSWGTTDTQYF.

This clone occurred a few times. CDR3 nucleotide sequence: TGTGCCAGCAGAAGGGACAGGGGGGACAATCAGCCCCAGCATTTT. This translates into CASRRDRGDNQPQHF. The gene calls are TRBV6-8 and TRBJ1-5; 11 bases line up with TRBD1. CDR3 size: 15 residues. CDR1 is MNHGY and CDR2 is SAAAGT in the germline V gene. Unmatched junction bases numbered 4, after V lost 6 bases and J lost 3 bases.

This chain uses TRBV6-1 with TRBJ2-5, with TRBD2 identical over 7 bases. The CDR3 contains 15 residues. Germline CDR1 MNHNS, CDR2 SASEGT. With 0 bases clipped from V and 5 bases from J, the junction kept 6 bases outside the gene matches. CDR3 bases: TGTGCCAGCAGTGAAGCGCGCGGGGGTGTGGAGACCCAGTACTTC. It encodes CASSEARGGVETQYF.

The chain couples TRBV6-8 to TRBJ2-5; 7 positions match TRBD2. The CDR3 is made up of 14 amino acids. The V segment lost 6 bases and the J segment 5 bases; nucleotides outside the gene matches: 9. The germline V gene has CDR1 MNHGY and CDR2 SAAAGT. The CDR3 reads CASRPMLGGETQYF. CDR3 coding DNA: TGTGCCAGCAGACCAATGTTGGGGGGGGAGACCCAGTACTTC.

This clone was detected ten times or more. V is TRBV11-3 and J is TRBJ1-2; TRBD1 aligns across 10 bases. This CDR3 is 15 amino acids long. Germline CDR1 and CDR2: SGHNT and YENEEA. V trimming: 5 bases; J trimming: 4 bases; junction bases outside the gene matches: 7. CDR3 sequence (DNA): TGTGCCAGCAGCGACCTAGGGACAGGGGCCTATGGCTACACCTTC. It codes for CASSDLGTGAYGYTF.

By sample share, this clone is medium-sized. The rearrangement uses TRBV12-5 and TRBJ1-6; no firm D call. Germline-derived CDR1 and CDR2 are LGHNT and FRNRAP. The CDR3 has 14 amino acids. The DNA of the CDR3 is TGTGCCAGCAACCTCGGAACGACCAATTCACCCCTCCACTTT. Protein: CASNLGTTNSPLHF.

This clone was counted ten times or more. V and J are TRBV4-1 and TRBJ1-1; a possible D gene is TRBD1 (6 bases). Between the trimmed V and J ends, which lost 0 bases and 7 bases, there was a span of 15 bases. This CDR3 comprises 15 residues. Per the germline V gene, CDR1 is MGHRA and CDR2 is YSYEKL. The CDR3 region has the DNA TGCGCCAGCAGCCAAGATGTACAGGGAGGGATTGAAGCTTTCTTT. Its protein product is CASSQDVQGGIEAFF.

This clone appeared many times. This sequence joins TRBV4-1 and TRBJ2-7; TRBD1 is a possible D gene (6 bases). Trimming pared 0 bases from V and 2 bases from J, leaving 14 bases between. CDR1 is MGHRA and CDR2 is YSYEKL in the germline V gene. The CDR3 totals 16 residues. As DNA, the CDR3 is TGCGCCAGCAGCCAAGAAGGGACACCTCGGACCTACGAGCAGTACTTC. Encoded protein: CASSQEGTPRTYEQYF.

The genes are TRBV5-1 and TRBJ2-7, with D hard to call. Germline CDR1 reads SGHRS; CDR2 reads YFSETQ. Trimming removed 0 bases at V and 0 bases at J, with 10 bases between. The CDR3 runs 15 residues. The CDR3 here is CASSLDPQSSYEQYF. In nucleotides, the CDR3 is TGCGCCAGCAGCTTGGATCCCCAGAGCTCCTACGAGCAGTACTTC.

This clone was seen a few times. The chain combines TRBV18 with TRBJ2-2; D is unclear. Looked up from germline, CDR1 is KGHSH and CDR2 is LQKENI. This CDR3 has 13 amino acids. The V and J ends lost 0 bases and 6 bases respectively, with 5 bases between them. The CDR3 nucleotides read TGTGCCAGCTCACCACCTTCGGCCGGGGAGCTGTTTTTT. It specifies CASSPPSAGELFF. The variable domain in full, with the rest retrieved from reference TRBV18 and TRBJ2-2, is NAGVMQNPRHLVRRRGQEARLRCSPMKGHSHVYWYRQLPEEGLKFMVYLQKENIIDESGMPKERFSAEFPKEGPSILRIQQVVRGDSAAYFCASSPPSAGELFFGEGSRLTVL.

The V gene is TRBV18, the J gene TRBJ2-3; D not resolved. The CDR3 runs to 12 residues. Trimming removed 2 bases at V and 1 base at J, with 1 base between. In germline, CDR1 is KGHSH, CDR2 LQKENI. The CDR3 nucleotides are TGTGCCAGCTCACCAGGCACAGATACGCAGTATTTT. It codes for CASSPGTDTQYF.

This clone was counted a few times. V and J are TRBV28 and TRBJ2-3; 7 bases line up with TRBD1. The CDR3 runs to 14 residues. The V segment lost 6 bases and the J segment 9 bases; nucleotides outside the gene matches: 12. Germline V lookup: CDR1 MDHEN, CDR2 SYDVKM. The CDR3 nucleotides read TGTGCCAGCAGACCGGCACTCCCGACAGGGACGCAGTATTTT. It yields the protein CASRPALPTGTQYF.

V gene TRBV28 combines with J gene TRBJ1-4; D is uncertain. V was shortened by 2 bases and J by 10 bases, with 8 bases between the two germline ends. Germline V gene lookup returns CDR1 MDHEN and CDR2 SYDVKM. The CDR3 is 12 residues long. The CDR3 reads CASSLERGKLFF. CDR3 DNA: TGTGCCAGCAGTTTAGAGCGGGGAAAACTGTTTTTT.

This chain connects TRBV15 to TRBJ1-5; D is possibly TRBD1 (6 bases). Trimming removed 5 bases from V and 6 bases from J, with 17 bases in between. The CDR3 has 15 residues. Germline V CDR1 and CDR2: LNHNV, YYDKDF (reference sequence). The CDR3 here is CATSDRRGAGQPQHF. CDR3 DNA: TGTGCCACCAGCGACCGGCGGGGGGCAGGTCAGCCCCAGCATTTT.

The chain joins TRBV11-3 to TRBJ2-4; TRBD1 agrees at 9 bases. The CDR3 covers 16 residues. The germline CDR1 and CDR2 sequences are SGHNT and YENEEA. With 3 bases clipped from V and 0 bases from J, the junction kept 3 bases outside the gene matches. Here the CDR3 reads CASSLGQGLAKNIQYF. CDR3 nucleotides: TGTGCCAGCAGCTTGGGACAGGGACTAGCCAAAAACATTCAGTACTTC. The full variable domain, completed using reference TRBV11-3 and TRBJ2-4, is EAGVVQSPRYKIIEKKQPVAFWCNPISGHNTLYWYLQNLGQGPELLIRYENEEAVDDSQLPKDRFSAERLKGVDSTLKIQPAELGDSAVYLCASSLGQGLAKNIQYFGAGTRLSVL.

This chain uses TRBV6-8 with TRBJ1-6; D is perhaps TRBD1 (6 bases). Germline CDR1 is MNHGY and CDR2 is SAAAGT. V was shortened by 5 bases and J by 8 bases, with 22 bases between the two germline ends. The CDR3 runs 17 residues. The CDR3 is CASSRTSTGELDSPLHF. CDR3 coding DNA: TGTGCCAGCAGTAGGACTTCGACAGGCGAGCTCGATTCACCCCTCCACTTT.